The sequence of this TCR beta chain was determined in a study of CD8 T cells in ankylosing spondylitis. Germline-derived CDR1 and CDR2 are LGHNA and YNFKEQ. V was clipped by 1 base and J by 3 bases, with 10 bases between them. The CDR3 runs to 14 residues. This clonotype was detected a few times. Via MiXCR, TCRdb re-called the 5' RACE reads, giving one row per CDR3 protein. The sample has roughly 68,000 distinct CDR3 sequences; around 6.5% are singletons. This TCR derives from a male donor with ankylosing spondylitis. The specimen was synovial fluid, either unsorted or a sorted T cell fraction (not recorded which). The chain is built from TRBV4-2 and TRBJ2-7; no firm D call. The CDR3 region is CASSQGDTRYEQYF. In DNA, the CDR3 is TGTGCCAGCAGCCAAGGTGACACGCGCTACGAGCAGTACTTC.